This T cell receptor (beta chain) was sequenced in a study of blood T cell repertoires in COVID-19. The data were produced by immunoSEQ multiplex PCR, yet TCRdb's version contains in-frame clones alone and is incomplete. The table lists approximately 140,000 clones, over 80% of them singletons. The CDR3 is made up of 15 amino acids. This clone was observed a single time. The specimen sequenced was peripheral blood. The chain uses TRBV1 and TRBJ2-3; TRBD2 was called by the table and not checked on the DNA. TRBV1 is termed a pseudogene. The source is an older man with acute or convalescent COVID-19. The CDR3 sequence is CTSSQETDFTDTQYF. The CDR3 DNA is TGCACCAGCAGCCAGGAAACGGACTTCACAGATACGCAGTATTTT.